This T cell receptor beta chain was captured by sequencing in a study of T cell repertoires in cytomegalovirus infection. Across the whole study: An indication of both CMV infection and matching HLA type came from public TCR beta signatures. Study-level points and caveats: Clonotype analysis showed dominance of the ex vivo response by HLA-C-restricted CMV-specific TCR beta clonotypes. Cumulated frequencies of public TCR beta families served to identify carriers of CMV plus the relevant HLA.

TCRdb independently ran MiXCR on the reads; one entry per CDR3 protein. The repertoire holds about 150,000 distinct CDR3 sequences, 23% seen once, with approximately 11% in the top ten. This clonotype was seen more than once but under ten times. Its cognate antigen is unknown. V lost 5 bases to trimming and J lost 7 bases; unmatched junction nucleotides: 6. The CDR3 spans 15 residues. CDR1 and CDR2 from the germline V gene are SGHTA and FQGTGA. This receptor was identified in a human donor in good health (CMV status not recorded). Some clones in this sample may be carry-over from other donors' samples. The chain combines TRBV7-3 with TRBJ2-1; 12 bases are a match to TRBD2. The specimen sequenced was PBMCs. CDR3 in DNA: TGTGCCAGCAGCCGCCTAGCGGGAGGGCCAAATGAGCAGTTCTTC. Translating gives CASSRLAGGPNEQFF. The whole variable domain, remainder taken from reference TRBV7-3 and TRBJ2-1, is GAGVSQTPSNKVTEKGKYVELRCDPISGHTALYWYRQSLGQGPEFLIYFQGTGAADDSGLPNDRFFAVRPEGSVSTLKIQRTERGDSAVYLCASSRLAGGPNEQFFGPGTRLTVL.